A single sample is the source of the 23 T cell receptor beta chains below, sequenced in a study of cytotoxic CD8 clonotypes in ibrutinib-treated CLL. Sequenced by immunoSEQ multiplex PCR; TCRdb stores in-frame clones only, minus some. The repertoire holds hundreds of thousands of clones, with less than 75% as singletons. Sequenced here: PBMCs, sampled after 24 months of ibrutinib treatment. The receptor source for this set is a human donor with chronic lymphocytic leukemia.

The V call is TRBV18, the J call TRBJ1-1; 7 nucleotides agree with TRBD1. In germline, CDR1 is KGHSH, CDR2 LQKENI. CDR3 length equals 14 residues. The V gene end was trimmed by 3 bases and the J gene end by 6 bases; junction bases not matched to a gene: 7. CDR3 bases: TGTGCCAGCTCACCGGAGGGGGCGATGGCTGAAGCTTTCTTT. It encodes CASSPEGAMAEAFF.

V and J are TRBV25-1 and TRBJ2-1, with TRBD2 matching 7 bases. Germline values: CDR1 MGHDK, CDR2 SYGVNS. The CDR3 contains 16 residues. Trimming took 1 base from V and 7 from J; bases not matched to a gene: 10. In DNA, the CDR3 is TGTGCCAGCAGTGAATTAGAGGGAGGGCCATGGAATGAGCAGTTCTTC. The encoded protein is CASSELEGGPWNEQFF. Full variable domain (remainder filled in from reference TRBV25-1 and TRBJ2-1): EADIYQTPRYLVIGTGKKITLECSQTMGHDKMYWYQQDPGMELHLIHYSYGVNSTEKGDLSSESTVSRIRTEHFPLTLESARPSHTSQYLCASSELEGGPWNEQFFGPGTRLTVL.

This clone was recorded only once. The germline gene is not matched at one end of the junction; a read error may be the cause. J is TRBJ2-5 and V is TRBV7-7, with 12 bases fitting TRBD1. The CDR3 has 15 residues. In germline, CDR1 is SSHAT, CDR2 FNYEAQ (reference sequence). The CDR3 DNA is TGTGCTAGCAGCTCCGGGACAGGGGGCGGAGAGACCCAGTACTTC. Translated, it gives CASSSGTGGGETQYF.

The chain joins TRBV28 to TRBJ2-3; 10 positions match TRBD2. Looked up from germline, CDR1 is MDHEN and CDR2 is SYDVKM. The V gene end was trimmed by 4 bases and the J gene end by 0 bases; junction bases not matched to a gene: 7. The CDR3 runs 17 residues. The chain's CDR3 is CASSSPSGRASTDTQYF. Written as DNA, the CDR3 is TGTGCCAGCAGTTCGCCTAGCGGGAGAGCCAGCACAGATACGCAGTATTTT.

To note about this clone: One base separates it from a far larger clone, so it is likely a read error. This sample also contains other DNA sequences that code for the same CDR3. The chain is built from TRBV7-2 and TRBJ2-7; D not resolved. Germline-derived CDR1 and CDR2 are SGHTA and FQGNSA. V shed 2 bases and J shed 4 bases, with 3 bases lying between them. The CDR3 is 11 amino acids. The CDR3 here is CASSLTYEQYF. In DNA, the CDR3 is TGTGCCAGCAGCTTAACTTACGAGCAGTACTTC. Supplemented by reference TRBV7-2 and TRBJ2-7, the full variable domain reads GAGVSQSPSNKVTEKGKDVELRCDPISGHTALYWYRQSLGQGLEFLIYFQGNSAPDKSGLPSDRFSAERTGGSVSTLTIQRTQQEDSAVYLCASSLTYEQYFGPGTRLTVT.

Only a few counts were recorded for this clone. Within the sample, other DNA sequences also encode this same CDR3. V is TRBV11-2 and J is TRBJ1-5; D uncertain. V lost 1 base and J 4 bases, leaving 5 bases between the germline ends. The V gene's germline CDR1 is SGHAT and CDR2 FQNNGV. CDR3 length equals 13 residues. For the CDR3, the DNA is TGTGCCAGCAGCTTAGGGGCTAATCAGCCCCAGCATTTT. It codes for CASSLGANQPQHF.

V and J are TRBV29-1 and TRBJ2-4, with D hard to call. The CDR3 covers 13 residues. CDR1 is SQVTM, CDR2 ANQGSEA, per germline. The V gene lost 4 bases and the J gene lost 3 bases, with 10 bases spanning the gap. The DNA of the CDR3 is TGCAGCGTTGTGGGTTGGGACAAAAACATTCAGTACTTC. It codes for CSVVGWDKNIQYF.

This sequence joins TRBV11-2 and TRBJ2-1, with D unclear. Per germline, CDR1 SGHAT and CDR2 FQNNGV. V lost 3 bases and J 9 bases, leaving 6 bases between the germline ends. CDR3 size: 11 residues. The CDR3 sequence is CASSFATEQFF. The CDR3, as DNA: TGTGCCAGCAGCTTCGCAACTGAGCAGTTCTTC.

This rearrangement joins TRBV5-1 to TRBJ2-7; D not certain. Germline lookup yields CDR1 SGHRS and CDR2 YFSETQ. V dropped 1 base and J dropped 4 bases, with 3 bases sitting between them. CDR3 length equals 11 residues. CDR3 coding DNA: TGCGCCAGCAGCTTGAATTACGAGCAGTACTTC. Its protein is CASSLNYEQYF.

The chain is built from TRBV28 and TRBJ2-7; the D gene is possibly TRBD2 (7 bases). Trimming shortened V by 5 bases and J by 2 bases, and 13 bases separated the two germline ends. This CDR3 spans 14 amino acids. Per germline, CDR1 MDHEN and CDR2 SYDVKM. The CDR3 nucleotides are TGTGCCAGCAGTCTTCCGGGGGGCCCCTACGAGCAGTACTTC. It encodes CASSLPGGPYEQYF.

The CDR3 coding sequence is TGTGCCAGCAGCTTCAGGGCTCTGAACACTGAAGCTTTCTTT. As protein: CASSFRALNTEAFF. V is TRBV7-9 and J is TRBJ1-1; D is possibly TRBD1 (5 bases). The CDR3 is 14 amino acids. With 3 bases removed from V and 0 bases from J, the gap between germline ends came to 8 bases. Germline CDR1 reads SEHNR; CDR2 reads FQNEAQ (reference sequence).

This clone was detected a few times. The CDR3 spells CASSLGTVTGGYTF. Written as DNA, the CDR3 is TGTGCCAGCAGTTTAGGGACAGTAACAGGAGGCTACACCTTC. V is TRBV27 and J is TRBJ1-2; TRBD1 agrees at 7 bases. The CDR3 is 14 residues long. Trimming removed 2 bases from V and 8 bases from J; junction bases left unmatched: 8. CDR1 is MNHEY, CDR2 SMNVEV, per germline (reference sequence).

CDR3 nucleotide sequence: TGCGCCGGCCGGGGGGTTAAGGAAGGTGCCGGGGAGCTGTTTTTT. It is translated as CAGRGVKEGAGELFF. The chain is built from TRBV10-2 and TRBJ2-2; TRBD2 matches 7 bases. In germline, CDR1 is WSHSY, CDR2 SAAADI. V gave up 11 bases and J gave up 6 bases; unmatched junction bases: 15. The CDR3 covers 15 residues.

To note about this clone: The sample carries other DNA sequences with the same CDR3. The chain links TRBV27 to TRBJ2-1, with a tentative D call TRBD1 (6 bases). The V end was cut by 6 bases, the J end by 7 bases, with 10 bases between. Germline V gene lookup returns CDR1 MNHEY and CDR2 SMNVEV (reference sequence). The CDR3 consists of 12 residues. The CDR3 region has the DNA TGTGCCAGCAGCCTAGGGGGTAATGAGCAGTTCTTC. It specifies CASSLGGNEQFF.

The chain combines TRBV5-1 with TRBJ1-1, with D maybe TRBD1 (5 bases). The CDR3 sequence is 11 residues long. V was trimmed by 6 bases and J by 5 bases, leaving 8 bases between them. Germline CDR1 reads SGHRS; CDR2 reads YFSETQ. The CDR3 here is CASTGGTEAFF. In DNA form, the CDR3 reads TGCGCCAGCACCGGGGGAACTGAAGCTTTCTTT.

This clone was counted once. The chain combines TRBV7-2 with TRBJ2-3, with 9 bases that match TRBD2. Trimming removed 1 base from V and 5 bases from J; junction bases left unmatched: 7. This CDR3 is 16 amino acids long. Germline V gene data show CDR1 as SGHTA and CDR2 as FQGNSA. In DNA, the CDR3 is TGTGCCAGCAGCTTAGTAGCGGGAGTGGGCGGAGATACGCAGTATTTT. This codes for CASSLVAGVGGDTQYF.

This rearrangement joins TRBV5-1 to TRBJ2-7, with no clear D. The CDR3 consists of 16 residues. V lost 4 bases, J lost 2 bases, and 19 bases lay in between. CDR1 SGHRS and CDR2 YFSETQ come from the germline V gene. DNA for the CDR3: TGCGCCAGCAGCGGTGATAACTCGGGCGCTCCCTACGAGCAGTACTTC. This gives the protein CASSGDNSGAPYEQYF.

The chain has TRBV29-1 and TRBJ2-2, with D possibly matching TRBD1 (5 bases). Trimming took 6 bases from V and 7 from J, leaving 9 bases between them. The CDR3 length is 11 residues. Germline V gene data show CDR1 as SQVTM and CDR2 as ANQGSEA. The CDR3 DNA follows: TGCAGCGTAATAGACAGCGGGGAGCTGTTTTTT. It encodes CSVIDSGELFF.

The J gene is TRBJ2-3, the V gene TRBV6-1; TRBD1 matches at 8 bases. This CDR3 comprises 15 residues. Trimming removed 6 bases from V and 0 bases from J; junction bases left unmatched: 5. Germline-derived CDR1 and CDR2 are MNHNS and SASEGT. The CDR3, as DNA: TGTGCCAGCAGAGCCGGACAGGGAAGCACAGATACGCAGTATTTT. Translated: CASRAGQGSTDTQYF.

V and J are TRBV6-5 and TRBJ2-7, with TRBD1 matching over 7 bases. The junction had 9 bases not matched to a gene; V was cut back by 5 bases and J by 2 bases. CDR1 and CDR2 from the germline V gene are MNHEY and SVGAGI. This CDR3 is built from 15 residues. CDR3 region: CASSRDPGQPYEQYF. CDR3 in DNA: TGTGCCAGCAGTCGAGACCCGGGACAGCCCTACGAGCAGTACTTC.

The chain uses TRBV25-1 and TRBJ2-3, with D maybe TRBD1 (5 bases). This CDR3 has 14 amino acids. Trimming removed 3 bases at V and 4 bases at J, with 11 bases between. The germline V gene has CDR1 MGHDK and CDR2 SYGVNS. CDR3 region: CASSDPTASDTQYF. The CDR3 coding sequence is TGTGCCAGCAGTGACCCGACAGCCTCAGATACGCAGTATTTT.

This clone was found once. The genes are TRBV9 and TRBJ1-5; possibly TRBD1 for D (5 bases). Germline CDR1 SGDLS, CDR2 YYNGEE. The V end lost 2 bases, the J end lost 3 bases, and 9 bases lay between the germline ends. The CDR3 totals 14 residues. CDR3 region: CASSVGGFNQPQHF. Written as DNA, the CDR3 is TGTGCCAGCAGCGTGGGGGGTTTCAATCAGCCCCAGCATTTT.

In DNA form, the CDR3 reads TGTGCCTGGAGTTCCATTTCCGGGACTAGCCGACCCTACGAGCAGTACTTC. This encodes CAWSSISGTSRPYEQYF. This rearrangement joins TRBV30 to TRBJ2-7; 9 nucleotides agree with TRBD2. This CDR3 has 17 residues. V lost 2 bases, J lost 2 bases, and 13 bases stayed unmatched. Germline V gene data show CDR1 as GTSNPN and CDR2 as SVGIG (reference sequence).